What follows describes a single T cell receptor beta chain. Using RNA transcripts, the TCR beta CDR3 regions were amplified. First-round RT-PCR employed HTBI primers, with a second-round multiplex PCR after it. TCRdb passed the multiplex PCR reads through MiXCR, listing each CDR3 protein once. This table has over a million distinct CDR3 sequences, about 36% appearing once. The data stem from a study of Graves' ophthalmopathy and Graves' hyperthyroidism. As for the study in general: By definition, stable hyperthyroidism involved no ophthalmopathy within 18 months of follow-up.

In germline, CDR1 is MGHDK, CDR2 SYGVNS. The CDR3 runs 14 residues. V lost 8 bases, J lost 3 bases, and 8 bases stayed unmatched. The sequencing input was peripheral blood or thyroid tissue (not recorded which). This receptor was taken from an adult man with Graves' hyperthyroidism. The chain combines TRBV25-1 with TRBJ1-2; TRBD1 matches 8 bases. CDR3 in DNA: TGTGCCAGCTTTACCCAGGGGGCGCACTATGGCTACACCTTC. Protein product: CASFTQGAHYGYTF.